A single T cell receptor beta chain is shown here with its context. The sample originates from a study of blood T cell repertoires in COVID-19. Study at large: Samples taken during acute and convalescent COVID-19 were collected in the United States, Italy and Spain.

Per the germline V gene, CDR1 is SGHDN and CDR2 is FVKESK. This CDR3 is built from 15 residues. Trimming removed 5 bases from V and 1 base from J; junction bases left unmatched: 7. Under the authors' procedure: Reference gene primer amplification in the assay estimated nucleated cell counts. TCRdb keeps only in-frame clones here, not all; method: immunoSEQ multiplex PCR. V and J calls and clone size are those listed in that table; D and trimming were worked out from the DNA. The sample has some 130,000 clones; about four fifths are singletons. J is TRBJ1-2 and V is TRBV14; 7 nucleotides match TRBD1. Sequences were obtained from peripheral blood. The clonotype was recovered from a man aged 40-49 years with active or convalescent COVID-19. CDR3 residues: CASSTRTGVNYGYTF. The CDR3 DNA reads as TGTGCCAGCAGCACCAGGACAGGAGTTAACTATGGCTACACCTTC. The entire variable domain, with the rest obtained from reference TRBV14 and TRBJ1-2, is as follows: EAGVTQFPSHSVIEKGQTVTLRCDPISGHDNLYWYRRVMGKEIKFLLHFVKESKQDESGMPNNRFLAERTGGTYSTLKVQPAELEDSGVYFCASSTRTGVNYGYTFGSGTRLTVV.